These 6 T cell receptor beta chains were all obtained from the same sample, sequenced in a study of cytomegalovirus exposure and HLA in healthy donors. 60 Vbeta and 13 Jbeta primers were used in PCR. Clones were read by immunoSEQ multiplex PCR, and TCRdb kept only the in-frame ones, dropping some. The profile shows about 180,000 clones, 70% to 80% of them singletons. Source material: PBMCs. The receptors shown here come from a man younger than 35 in good health and CMV-seronegative.

The V gene is TRBV4-3, the J gene TRBJ2-6; 10 positions match TRBD1. The CDR3 runs to 20 residues. Germline V gives CDR1 LGHNA, CDR2 YSLEER. V trimming: 4 bases; J trimming: 0 bases; junction bases outside the gene matches: 12. This CDR3 reads CASSLTGGVTLLSGANVLTF. The CDR3 coding sequence is TGCGCCAGCAGCCTGACAGGGGGCGTTACTTTACTCTCTGGGGCCAACGTCCTGACTTTC.

This chain uses TRBV2 with TRBJ1-1, with a tentative D call TRBD1 (6 bases). Trimming removed 7 bases at V and 5 bases at J, with 17 bases between. The CDR3 is 14 amino acids. Germline CDR1 reads SNHLY; CDR2 reads FYNNEI. The CDR3 here is CASIEGQGKTEAFF. The CDR3 DNA reads as TGTGCCAGCATCGAAGGGCAGGGGAAGACTGAAGCTTTCTTT.

V and J are TRBV7-2 and TRBJ1-1, with 9 nucleotides matching TRBD1. There are 15 residues in the CDR3. J was trimmed by 4 bases and V by 5 bases; bases with no gene match: 8. The V gene's germline CDR1 is SGHTA and CDR2 FQGNSA. CDR3 DNA: TGTGCCAGCAGCCCAAACAGGGGGCTAGGCACTGAAGCTTTCTTT. This sequence encodes CASSPNRGLGTEAFF.

Worth noting for this clone: Mismatch with germline at one junction end may stem from a read error. The chain has TRBV7-7 and TRBJ2-7; TRBD2 agrees at 10 bases. Germline values: CDR1 SSHAT, CDR2 FNYEAQ (reference sequence). The CDR3 is 15 amino acids. In DNA, the CDR3 is TGTGCTAGCAGCCCAGAAACTAGCGGGACGAGGGAGCAGTACTTC. Amino acid sequence: CASSPETSGTREQYF.

The gene calls are TRBV4-2 and TRBJ1-6, with D maybe TRBD1 (5 bases). CDR1 and CDR2 from the germline V gene are LGHNA and YNFKEQ. Trimming removed 1 base at V and 5 bases at J, with 12 bases between. This CDR3 has 16 residues. CDR3 DNA sequence: TGTGCCAGCAGCCAAGGCGGGGACGGAAATAATTCACCCCTCCACTTT. Its translation: CASSQGGDGNNSPLHF.

A few counts support this clone. DNA for the CDR3: TGCAGTGCTGCAGCGACGGGCTACACCTTC. Translating it yields CSAAATGYTF. The chain carries TRBV20-1 and TRBJ1-2, with D unclear. With 5 bases removed from V and 8 bases from J, the gap between germline ends came to 9 bases. From germline, CDR1 is DFQATT and CDR2 SNEGSKA (reference sequence). This CDR3 is 10 amino acids long.